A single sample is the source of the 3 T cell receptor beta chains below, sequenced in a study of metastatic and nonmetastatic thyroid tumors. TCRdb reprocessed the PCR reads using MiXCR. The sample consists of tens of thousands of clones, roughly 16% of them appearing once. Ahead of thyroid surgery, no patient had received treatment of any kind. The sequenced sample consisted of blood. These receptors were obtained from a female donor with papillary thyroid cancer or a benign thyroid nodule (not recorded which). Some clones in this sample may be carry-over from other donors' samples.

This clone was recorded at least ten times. CDR3 residues: CSARVPGGGGEQYF. Written as DNA, the CDR3 is TGCAGTGCTAGGGTACCAGGGGGCGGCGGCGAGCAGTACTTC. The chain couples TRBV20-1 to TRBJ2-7; 8 bases line up with TRBD1. Trimming took 3 bases from V and 6 from J; bases not matched to a gene: 10. This CDR3 contains 14 residues. Per the germline V gene, CDR1 is DFQATT and CDR2 is SNEGSKA (reference sequence).

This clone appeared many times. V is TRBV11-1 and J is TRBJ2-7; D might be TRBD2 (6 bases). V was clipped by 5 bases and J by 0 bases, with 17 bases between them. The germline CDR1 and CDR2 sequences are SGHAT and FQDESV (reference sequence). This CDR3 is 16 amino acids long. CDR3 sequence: CASSRFLAGSSYEQYF. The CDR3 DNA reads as TGTGCCAGCAGCCGCTTCTTAGCCGGGAGCTCCTACGAGCAGTACTTC.

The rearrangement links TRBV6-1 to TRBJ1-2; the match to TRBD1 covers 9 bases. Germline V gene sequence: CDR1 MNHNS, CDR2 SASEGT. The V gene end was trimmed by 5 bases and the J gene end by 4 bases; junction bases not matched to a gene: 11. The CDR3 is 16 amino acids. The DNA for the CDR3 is TGTGCCAGCAGTCGATGGGACAGGGAAAGGAGCTATGGCTACACCTTC. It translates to CASSRWDRERSYGYTF.